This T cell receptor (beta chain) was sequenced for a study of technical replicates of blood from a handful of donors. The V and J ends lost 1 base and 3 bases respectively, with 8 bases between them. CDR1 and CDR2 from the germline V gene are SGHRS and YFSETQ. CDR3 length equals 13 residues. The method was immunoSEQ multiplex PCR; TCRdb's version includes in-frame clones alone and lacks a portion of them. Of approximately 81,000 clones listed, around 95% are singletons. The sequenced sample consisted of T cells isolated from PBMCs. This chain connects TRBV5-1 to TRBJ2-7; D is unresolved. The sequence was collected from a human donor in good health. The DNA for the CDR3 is TGCGCCAGCAGCTTGTACCCCGGCTACGAGCAGTACTTC. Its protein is CASSLYPGYEQYF.